This T cell receptor (beta chain) was identified in a study of blood T cells in healthy people across ages. Concerning this clonotype itself: A read error may account for a junction end that differs from germline.

Germline V gene data show CDR1 as SQVTM and CDR2 as ANQGSEA. CDR3 length equals 14 residues. It was with a sample-barcoded 5' primer and a J-beta primer mix that a second PCR of about 6 to 12 cycles was run. From the 5' RACE reads, TCRdb called clonotypes with MiXCR, one entry per CDR3 protein. This sample yields around 520,000 distinct CDR3 sequences, of which about 25% are seen a single time; about 3.9% belongs to the top ten. This sample also appeared in a second study, on T cells of mothers and their children.

The chain combines TRBV29-1 with TRBJ2-1; a possible D gene is TRBD1 (5 bases). The source material was blood. The clonotype comes from a boy aged 2 to 9 in good health. CDR3 DNA: TGCAGCGTGATCAGGGTTGATCCCTACTATGAGCAGTTCTTC. Amino acid sequence: CSVIRVDPYYEQFF.